A selection of T cell receptor beta chains follows, all from one sample in a study of T cells in Graves' hyperthyroidism and ophthalmopathy. One entry per CDR3 protein, called by TCRdb with MiXCR from the multiplex PCR reads. Of about 600,000 distinct CDR3 sequences in the sample, about a sixth were seen once. Source material: blood. The receptor source for this set is a middle-aged woman with Graves' ophthalmopathy. CDR3s include the opening cysteine and the closing phenylalanine or tryptophan. The order of the fields is clone size, V gene, D gene, J gene, CDR3 DNA, CDR3 protein. D genes are given only for firm matches. Clone sizes are given selectively: once, few, many, or a class where the clone is expanded.

many,TRBV7-2,TRBD2,TRBJ2-5,TGTGCCAGCAGGCCTCTAAGACTAGCGGGAGAGACCCAGTACTTC,CASRPLRLAGETQYF
many,TRBV3-1,-,TRBJ2-7,TGTGCCAGCAGCCAAGAAGGGAGCTCCTACGAGCAGTACTTC,CASSQEGSSYEQYF
-,TRBV6-1,TRBD1,TRBJ1-1,TGTGCCAGCAGTGAGGGACAGGGGTGGTCTGAAGCTTTCTTT,CASSEGQGWSEAFF
many,TRBV5-6,-,TRBJ2-7,TGTGCCAGCAGCTTGCGTCTGTTGGGCTACGAGCAGTACTTC,CASSLRLLGYEQYF
many,TRBV7-9,-,TRBJ2-1,TGTGCCAGCAGCTTAGAGGGGCTGGGGTCCTACAATGAGCAGTTCTTC,CASSLEGLGSYNEQFF
-,TRBV11-2,-,TRBJ1-1,TGTGCCAGCAGCTTAGGGACAGCCACTGAAGCTTTCTTT,CASSLGTATEAFF
-,TRBV7-2,-,TRBJ1-1,TGTGCCAGCAGCTTAGCGGTTACCGGGAAAACTGAAGCTTTCTTT,CASSLAVTGKTEAFF
few,TRBV29-1,TRBD2,TRBJ2-2,TGCAGCGTTCTAAGCGGGAGAAACACCGGGGAGCTGTTTTTT,CSVLSGRNTGELFF
-,TRBV5-6,-,TRBJ2-5,TGTGCCAGCAGCTATTATGGGGACCGTGCTTTCCAAGAGACCCAGTACTTC,CASSYYGDRAFQETQYF
-,TRBV12-3/TRBV12-4,-,TRBJ1-3,TGTGCCAGCAGTTTCTACGGCTCTGGAAACACCATATATTTT,CASSFYGSGNTIYF
many,TRBV6-5,-,TRBJ2-7,TGTGCCAGCAGTTATGGCGGCGAGCAGTACTTC,CASSYGGEQYF
many,TRBV11-2,-,TRBJ1-1,TGTGCCAGCAGCTTAGCAGGGTGGAACACTGAAGCTTTCTTT,CASSLAGWNTEAFF
many,TRBV11-2,-,TRBJ2-7,TGTGCCAGCACCCGGGACCGAGGATCCTACGAGCAGTACTTC,CASTRDRGSYEQYF
-,TRBV20-1,TRBD1,TRBJ1-5,TGCAGTGCCTCCGTGGACAGGTTAAGCAATCAGCCCCAGCATTTT,CSASVDRLSNQPQHF
few,TRBV6-1,-,TRBJ2-7,TGTGCCAGCAGTCACCCGTGGCGTCCTGACGAGCAGTACTTC,CASSHPWRPDEQYF
many,TRBV4-1,-,TRBJ1-5,TGCGCCAGCAGCCAATCATGGATTAGCAATCAGCCCCAGCATTTT,CASSQSWISNQPQHF
few,TRBV20-1,-,TRBJ1-4,TGCAGTGCTAGGCAGCCAGCGGAAAGAGAAAAACTGTTTTTT,CSARQPAEREKLFF
many,TRBV5-6,-,TRBJ2-1,TGTGCCAGCAGTTCTAGCCCCAATGAGCAGTTCTTC,CASSSSPNEQFF
many,TRBV5-1,-,TRBJ1-1,TGCGCCAGCAGCGCATGGACGAACACTGAAGCTTTCTTT,CASSAWTNTEAFF
many,TRBV27,-,TRBJ2-7,TGTGCCAGCAGTTTAACCCCTCTCTACGAGCAGTACTTC,CASSLTPLYEQYF
-,TRBV28,-,TRBJ1-5,TGTGCCAGCAGTCGAAAACAGGGAAATCAGCCCCAGCATTTT,CASSRKQGNQPQHF
many,TRBV11-2,-,TRBJ2-7,TGTGCCAGCACCCAACTACACTTCTACGAGCAGTACTTC,CASTQLHFYEQYF
few,TRBV6-5,-,TRBJ1-2,TGTGCCAGCAGGACCCACGTCCAAGGTGGCTACACCTTC,CASRTHVQGGYTF
many,TRBV20-1,TRBD1,TRBJ2-7,TGCAGTGCTTATGGACAGGGGAGGTACGAGCAGTACTTC,CSAYGQGRYEQYF
many,TRBV28,-,TRBJ2-7,TGTGCCAGCAGTTTACAAGGGCTAGGCTACGAGCAGTACTTC,CASSLQGLGYEQYF
many,TRBV9,-,TRBJ2-3,TGTGCCAGCAGCGTAGGCTTCTCCCCCACAGATACGCAGTATTTT,CASSVGFSPTDTQYF
few,TRBV29-1,TRBD1,TRBJ1-1,TGCAGCGTTGAGGGACAGTCAAACACTGAAGCTTTCTTT,CSVEGQSNTEAFF
-,TRBV12-3/TRBV12-4,-,TRBJ1-2,TGTGCCAGCAGTCTCGTCCTTGGCGTAGCATTTTTTGGCTACACCTTC,CASSLVLGVAFFGYTF
-,TRBV7-8,-,TRBJ1-1,TGTGCCAGCAGCTTAGGCCCCTATGGACAGCTGAACACTGAAGCTTTCTTT,CASSLGPYGQLNTEAFF
-,TRBV27,TRBD2,TRBJ2-1,TGTGCCAGCTTCGCGGGGGAAGGCTACAATGAGCAGTTCTTC,CASFAGEGYNEQFF
many,TRBV28,-,TRBJ2-2,TGTGCCAGCAGTCCTATGGGTCTTGCCGGGGAGCTGTTTTTT,CASSPMGLAGELFF
-,TRBV30,-,TRBJ2-1,TGTGCCTGGAATAAGGAAATGGGGCAGTTCTTC,CAWNKEMGQFF
few,TRBV6-1,-,TRBJ1-2,TGTGCCAGCAGGCTACAGGGTGAGGATGGCTACACCTTC,CASRLQGEDGYTF
many,TRBV5-1,TRBD2,TRBJ2-5,TGCGCCAGCAGCCCCCAGACTAGCGGGGGTACGGAGACCCAGTACTTC,CASSPQTSGGTETQYF
-,TRBV2,TRBD1,TRBJ1-1,TGTGCCAGCAGTGGACAGGGGGCGGAGGGCACTGAAGCTTTCTTT,CASSGQGAEGTEAFF
-,TRBV19,-,TRBJ2-1,TGTGCCAGTAGTATAGGGAATTCCTACAATGAGCAGTTCTTC,CASSIGNSYNEQFF
-,TRBV7-9,TRBD1,TRBJ2-2,TGTGCCAGCAGCTTACTGGCCGGGGACAGGGCGTCCGGGGAGCTGTTTTTT,CASSLLAGDRASGELFF
once,TRBV5-8,-,TRBJ1-5,TGTGCCAGCAGCTTTGAAGGGGATGGCAATCAGCCCCAGCATTTT,CASSFEGDGNQPQHF
few,TRBV27,-,TRBJ2-1,TGTGCCAGCAGTTTAGTCTGGGGTGAGCAGTTCTTC,CASSLVWGEQFF
-,TRBV20-1,TRBD2,TRBJ2-3,TGCAGTGCTAGATCTTCGGGGGGGGGAAAAACAGATACGCAGTATTTT,CSARSSGGGKTDTQYF
-,TRBV7-9,-,TRBJ1-5,TGTGCCAGCAGTGACAGCACAGGGAATCAGCCCCAGCATTTT,CASSDSTGNQPQHF
few,TRBV14,-,TRBJ2-3,TGTGCCAGCAGCCACCAAGGTAACCCTACGCAGTATTTT,CASSHQGNPTQYF
many,TRBV20-1,-,TRBJ2-3,TGCAGTGCTAGAGACGGGGGAGACAACACAGATACGCAGTATTTT,CSARDGGDNTDTQYF
-,TRBV9,-,TRBJ2-1,TGTGCCAGCAGTAAAAACGTGGGGGCTCCCTGGGGCAATGAGCAGTTCTTC,CASSKNVGAPWGNEQFF
many,TRBV7-6,-,TRBJ2-2,TGTGCCAGCAGCTTGGGCATCAACACCGGGGAGCTGTTTTTT,CASSLGINTGELFF
many,TRBV7-9,-,TRBJ2-7,TGTGCCAGCAGCGGGGCGGGGATCTACGAGCAGTACTTC,CASSGAGIYEQYF
few,TRBV27,TRBD1,TRBJ1-1,TGTGCCAGCCGTAACAGGGGGAAGGCTTTCTTT,CASRNRGKAFF
many,TRBV28,-,TRBJ2-1,TGTGCCGGCAGATCGACAGTTTCCCATGAGCAGTTCTTC,CAGRSTVSHEQFF
-,TRBV10-3,TRBD2,TRBJ2-3,TGTGCCATCTCGGGGGGGCCGTCCTCAGATACGCAGTATTTT,CAISGGPSSDTQYF
-,TRBV25-1,-,TRBJ1-4,TGTGCCAGCAGTGCGACCGACAGAGCCAATGAAAAACTGTTTTTT,CASSATDRANEKLFF
-,TRBV5-5,-,TRBJ1-2,TGTGCCAGCAGCCCCCAGGACGGACTAGCCTATGGCTACACCTTC,CASSPQDGLAYGYTF
many,TRBV12-3/TRBV12-4,TRBD1,TRBJ2-7,TGTGCCAGCAGCCAACAGGGGAGCTCCTACGAGCAGTACTTC,CASSQQGSSYEQYF
-,TRBV20-1,-,TRBJ2-3,TGCAGTGCTAGTCCGGGCGGGGCCCGCACAGATACGCAGTATTTT,CSASPGGARTDTQYF
many,TRBV5-5,TRBD1,TRBJ2-5,TGTGCCAGCAGCTTGTACGGACAGGGGGAGCAAGAGACCCAGTACTTC,CASSLYGQGEQETQYF
many,TRBV28,TRBD2,TRBJ2-4,TGTGCCAGCAGTTTGGGAGGGTACAAAAACATTCAGTACTTC,CASSLGGYKNIQYF
many,TRBV18,TRBD1,TRBJ2-5,TGTGCCAGCTCCCCCGGGACAGGGGGCCGCGAGACCCAGTACTTC,CASSPGTGGRETQYF
-,TRBV28,-,TRBJ2-3,TGTGCCAGCAGCCCCGACTCGGATACGCAGTATTTT,CASSPDSDTQYF
-,TRBV29-1,-,TRBJ1-2,TGCAGCGTTGAACAGGGATCTAACTATGGCTACACCTTC,CSVEQGSNYGYTF
many,TRBV3-1,-,TRBJ2-2,TGTGCCAGCAGCATGATTGGCTTCGCGAACACCGGGGAGCTGTTTTTT,CASSMIGFANTGELFF